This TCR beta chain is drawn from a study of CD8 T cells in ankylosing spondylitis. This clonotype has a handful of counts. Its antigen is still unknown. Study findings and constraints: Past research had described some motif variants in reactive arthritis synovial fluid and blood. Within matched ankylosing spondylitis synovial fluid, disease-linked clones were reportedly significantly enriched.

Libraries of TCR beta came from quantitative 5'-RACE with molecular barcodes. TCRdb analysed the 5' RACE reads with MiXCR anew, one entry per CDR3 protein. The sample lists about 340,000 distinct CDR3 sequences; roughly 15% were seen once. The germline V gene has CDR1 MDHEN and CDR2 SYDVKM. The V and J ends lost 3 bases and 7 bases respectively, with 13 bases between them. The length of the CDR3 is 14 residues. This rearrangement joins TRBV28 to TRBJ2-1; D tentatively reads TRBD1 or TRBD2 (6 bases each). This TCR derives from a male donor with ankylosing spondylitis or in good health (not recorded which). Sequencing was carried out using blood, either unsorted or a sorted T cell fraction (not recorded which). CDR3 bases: TGTGCCAGCAGTTTCCCGGGGGCGGGGAATGAGCAGTTCTTC. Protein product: CASSFPGAGNEQFF.